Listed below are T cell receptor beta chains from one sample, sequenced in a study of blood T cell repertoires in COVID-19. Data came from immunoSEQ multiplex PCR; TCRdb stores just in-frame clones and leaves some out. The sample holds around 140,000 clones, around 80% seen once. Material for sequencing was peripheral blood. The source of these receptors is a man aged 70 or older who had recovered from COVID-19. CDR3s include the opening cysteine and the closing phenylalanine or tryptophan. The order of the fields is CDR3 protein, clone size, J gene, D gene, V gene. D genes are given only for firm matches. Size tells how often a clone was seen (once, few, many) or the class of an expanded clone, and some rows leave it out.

CASSLVEGETQYF	-	TRBJ2-5	-	TRBV12-3/TRBV12-4
CASSYRDEQYF	few	TRBJ2-7	-	TRBV12-3/TRBV12-4
CATQQGGMAYF	once	TRBJ2-7	-	TRBV19
CASSSSYEQYF	-	TRBJ2-7	-	TRBV3-1/TRBV3-2
CSVKTRAASYNEQFF	few	TRBJ2-1	-	TRBV29-1
CASSYSGSDNYGYTF	-	TRBJ1-2	-	TRBV6-2/TRBV6-3
CASNRVHSYNEQFF	few	TRBJ2-1	-	TRBV28
CASSWTSGELSSYNEQFF	-	TRBJ2-1	TRBD2	TRBV27
CASSQTSGRALAYQETQYF	once	TRBJ2-5	TRBD2	TRBV6-2/TRBV6-3
CASSQVGSRNEQFF	-	TRBJ2-1	-	TRBV14
CASSQGAIGEKLFF	-	TRBJ1-4	-	TRBV4-1
CASSLDPGQLAYEQYF	once	TRBJ2-7	TRBD1	TRBV27
CATGKLQQETQYF	once	TRBJ2-5	-	TRBV2
CASSRRGLKGNTIYF	-	TRBJ1-3	TRBD1	TRBV6-5
CASSQSDSNYGYTF	-	TRBJ1-2	-	TRBV16
CASSESGRGAEQYF	-	TRBJ2-7	-	TRBV10-2
CASSQVHGSGYEQYF	-	TRBJ2-7	-	TRBV4-1
CATRASGGDEQFF	-	TRBJ2-1	TRBD2	TRBV24-1
CASSAPLGANTEAFF	many	TRBJ1-1	-	TRBV7-9
CSVWAPASDEQFF	few	TRBJ2-1	-	TRBV29-1
CASSLEMARGPYNEQFF	many	TRBJ2-1	-	TRBV7-9
CASSRLGAGGNDEQFF	-	TRBJ2-1	TRBD2	TRBV3-1/TRBV3-2
CASSFPRDRIFYEQYF	-	TRBJ2-7	TRBD1	TRBV2
CASRPISGGGAFF	-	TRBJ1-1	-	TRBV3-1/TRBV3-2
CASRHSVRDTQYF	-	TRBJ2-3	-	TRBV12-3/TRBV12-4
CASSLGGGAYEQYF	-	TRBJ2-7	TRBD2	TRBV6-5
CASSGWGLRSDTQYF	-	TRBJ2-3	TRBD2	TRBV11-2
CASSLLTRDQPQHF	-	TRBJ1-5	-	TRBV5-8
CASSLGGGSYEQYF	-	TRBJ2-7	-	TRBV7-9
CATSRDRAQETQYF	-	TRBJ2-5	-	TRBV15
CASSLVAGGSYEQFF	once	TRBJ2-1	TRBD2	TRBV5-1
CASRQGTGDTEAFF	-	TRBJ1-1	TRBD1	TRBV6-1
CASSRDRERETQYF	-	TRBJ2-5	TRBD1	TRBV5-1
CASSSVRVHEQFF	once	TRBJ2-1	-	TRBV11-2
CSARVAHEQYF	-	TRBJ2-7	-	TRBV20-1
CASSGGQGNYGYTF	once	TRBJ1-2	TRBD1	TRBV5-1
CASSLRDRGHTEAFF	few	TRBJ1-1	TRBD1	TRBV28
CASSPPTGGTETQYF	-	TRBJ2-5	TRBD1	TRBV18
CASSPTGTVSSYEQYF	few	TRBJ2-7	TRBD1	TRBV5-1
CASSEGSPSTEAFF	few	TRBJ1-1	-	TRBV5-1
CSVELDSTYEQYF	few	TRBJ2-7	-	TRBV29-1
CASSQGASGELFF	-	TRBJ2-2	-	TRBV3-1/TRBV3-2
CASRLAGRQGLAKNIQYF	-	TRBJ2-4	-	TRBV12-2
CASTPGTGGRNTEAFF	-	TRBJ1-1	TRBD1	TRBV27
CASGKGWDTDTQYF	-	TRBJ2-3	-	TRBV19
CSVEGTGTSTDTQYF	-	TRBJ2-3	-	TRBV29-1